The source of this TCR beta chain is a study of blood T cell repertoires in COVID-19. Some clones are missing from TCRdb's copy, which holds only in-frame ones; the method was immunoSEQ multiplex PCR. The sample holds a few hundred thousand clones, 75% to 90% seen once. Recovery among Cohort 3 donors was established by two negative PCRs, clearance, or symptom resolution. This CDR3 is 15 amino acids long. Germline lookup yields CDR1 SGHRS and CDR2 YFSETQ. Losses at the gene ends were 3 bases for V and 3 bases for J; bases not matched to a gene: 6. Sequenced sample: PBMCs or T cells enriched from blood (not recorded which). The chain couples TRBV5-1 to TRBJ2-3, with 8 bases matching TRBD2. This TCR was sampled from a man younger than 35 who had recovered from COVID-19. The chain's CDR3 is CASSSTGTRTDTQYF. For the CDR3, the DNA is TGCGCCAGCAGCTCGACCGGGACTAGAACAGATACGCAGTATTTT. Full variable domain (remainder filled in from reference TRBV5-1 and TRBJ2-3): KAGVTQTPRYLIKTRGQQVTLSCSPISGHRSVSWYQQTPGQGLQFLFEYFSETQRNKGNFPGRFSGRQFSNSRSEMNVSTLELGDSALYLCASSSTGTRTDTQYFGPGTRLTVL.